This TCR beta chain is drawn from a study of blood T cell repertoires in COVID-19. At the level of the study: The United States, Italy and Spain supplied acute and convalescent COVID-19 samples.

Under the authors' procedure: Amplified reference gene primers provided the basis for estimating nucleated cell counts. TCRdb's copy holds only in-frame clones and misses some; the assay was immunoSEQ multiplex PCR. The V and J calls and the clone size are those of that table, but D and trimming were determined from the DNA. The profile covers a few hundred thousand clones, with more than 90% appearing a single time and 15% to 20% taken by the ten largest. In terms of age and location, participants ranged from roughly 18 to 90 years and lived in about 25 US areas. The CDR3 consists of 16 residues. V dropped 0 bases and J dropped 2 bases, with 13 bases sitting between them. Germline CDR1 MNHEY, CDR2 SMNVEV (reference sequence).

The receptor was isolated from a woman aged 25 to 45 who had recovered from COVID-19. The chain is built from TRBV27 and TRBJ2-5; D perhaps matches TRBD1 (6 bases). The specimen was PBMCs or T cells enriched from blood (not recorded which). The DNA of the CDR3 is TGTGCCAGCAGTTTATCGAGGGGGAGCCAGCAAGAGACCCAGTACTTC. The encoded protein is CASSLSRGSQQETQYF.